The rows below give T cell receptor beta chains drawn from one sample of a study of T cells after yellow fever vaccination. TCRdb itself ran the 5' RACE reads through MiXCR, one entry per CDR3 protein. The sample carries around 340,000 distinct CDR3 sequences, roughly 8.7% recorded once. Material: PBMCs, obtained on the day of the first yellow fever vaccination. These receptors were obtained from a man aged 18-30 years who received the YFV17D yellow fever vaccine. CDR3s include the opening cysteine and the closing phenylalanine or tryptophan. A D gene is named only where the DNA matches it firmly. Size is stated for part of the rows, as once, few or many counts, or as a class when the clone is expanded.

CASIVTGTAYNEQFF	TRBV7-9	TRBJ2-1	-	TRBD1
CASSPSPASPQHF	TRBV12-3/TRBV12-4	TRBJ1-5	many	-
CASSRPAFGGVDEQYF	TRBV6-2/TRBV6-3	TRBJ2-7	many	-
CSARDEVGTDTQYF	TRBV20-1	TRBJ2-3	few	-
CASELGENTGELFF	TRBV6-1	TRBJ2-2	-	-
CASSEEGQGIDEQFF	TRBV2	TRBJ2-1	-	TRBD1
CASSLVNGPFTGELFF	TRBV7-9	TRBJ2-2	many	-
CASSGGAATDTQYF	TRBV5-5	TRBJ2-3	-	-
CAISGTGVTEAFF	TRBV10-3	TRBJ1-1	few	-
CASSQGTGKIAGANVLTF	TRBV4-2	TRBJ2-6	many	TRBD1
CASSQSLKVRPNYGYTF	TRBV4-1	TRBJ1-2	few	-
CASSQEAAGVATGELFF	TRBV14	TRBJ2-2	-	TRBD2
CASSPPTGVRETQYF	TRBV5-1	TRBJ2-5	few	-
CASSLAGVGGELFF	TRBV4-3	TRBJ2-2	few	TRBD2
CASSQGYSNQPQHF	TRBV12-3/TRBV12-4	TRBJ1-5	few	-
CSEALQGPPGSYGYTF	TRBV20-1	TRBJ1-2	few	-
CASSPGAMSYGYTF	TRBV4-1	TRBJ1-2	-	-
CASSLWVTRELFF	TRBV12-3/TRBV12-4	TRBJ2-2	-	-
CASSQDWGNFIQYF	TRBV4-3	TRBJ2-4	many	-
CASKGGAYYGYTF	TRBV12-3/TRBV12-4	TRBJ1-2	many	-
CASSSRQGLVYEQYF	TRBV6-2/TRBV6-3	TRBJ2-7	few	TRBD1
CASSPLQGTSGANVLTF	TRBV7-6	TRBJ2-6	few	-
CASSVGGGGNNQPQHF	TRBV9	TRBJ1-5	many	-